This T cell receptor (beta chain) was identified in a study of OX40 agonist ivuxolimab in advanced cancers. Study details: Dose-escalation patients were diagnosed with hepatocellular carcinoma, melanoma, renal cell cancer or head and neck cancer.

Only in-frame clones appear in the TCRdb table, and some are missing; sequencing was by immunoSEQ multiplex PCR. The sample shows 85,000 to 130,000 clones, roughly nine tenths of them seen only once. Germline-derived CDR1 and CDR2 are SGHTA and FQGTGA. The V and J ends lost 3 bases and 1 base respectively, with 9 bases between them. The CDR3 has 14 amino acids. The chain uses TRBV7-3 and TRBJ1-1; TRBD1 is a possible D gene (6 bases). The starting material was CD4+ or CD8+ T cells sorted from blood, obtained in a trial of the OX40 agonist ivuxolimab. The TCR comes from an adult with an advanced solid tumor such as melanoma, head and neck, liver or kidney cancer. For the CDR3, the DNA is TGTGCCAGCAGCTTCGGGACACCGAACACTGAAGCTTTCTTT. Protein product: CASSFGTPNTEAFF. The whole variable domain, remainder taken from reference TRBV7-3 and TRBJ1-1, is GAGVSQTPSNKVTEKGKYVELRCDPISGHTALYWYRQSLGQGPEFLIYFQGTGAADDSGLPNDRFFAVRPEGSVSTLKIQRTERGDSAVYLCASSFGTPNTEAFFGQGTRLTVV.